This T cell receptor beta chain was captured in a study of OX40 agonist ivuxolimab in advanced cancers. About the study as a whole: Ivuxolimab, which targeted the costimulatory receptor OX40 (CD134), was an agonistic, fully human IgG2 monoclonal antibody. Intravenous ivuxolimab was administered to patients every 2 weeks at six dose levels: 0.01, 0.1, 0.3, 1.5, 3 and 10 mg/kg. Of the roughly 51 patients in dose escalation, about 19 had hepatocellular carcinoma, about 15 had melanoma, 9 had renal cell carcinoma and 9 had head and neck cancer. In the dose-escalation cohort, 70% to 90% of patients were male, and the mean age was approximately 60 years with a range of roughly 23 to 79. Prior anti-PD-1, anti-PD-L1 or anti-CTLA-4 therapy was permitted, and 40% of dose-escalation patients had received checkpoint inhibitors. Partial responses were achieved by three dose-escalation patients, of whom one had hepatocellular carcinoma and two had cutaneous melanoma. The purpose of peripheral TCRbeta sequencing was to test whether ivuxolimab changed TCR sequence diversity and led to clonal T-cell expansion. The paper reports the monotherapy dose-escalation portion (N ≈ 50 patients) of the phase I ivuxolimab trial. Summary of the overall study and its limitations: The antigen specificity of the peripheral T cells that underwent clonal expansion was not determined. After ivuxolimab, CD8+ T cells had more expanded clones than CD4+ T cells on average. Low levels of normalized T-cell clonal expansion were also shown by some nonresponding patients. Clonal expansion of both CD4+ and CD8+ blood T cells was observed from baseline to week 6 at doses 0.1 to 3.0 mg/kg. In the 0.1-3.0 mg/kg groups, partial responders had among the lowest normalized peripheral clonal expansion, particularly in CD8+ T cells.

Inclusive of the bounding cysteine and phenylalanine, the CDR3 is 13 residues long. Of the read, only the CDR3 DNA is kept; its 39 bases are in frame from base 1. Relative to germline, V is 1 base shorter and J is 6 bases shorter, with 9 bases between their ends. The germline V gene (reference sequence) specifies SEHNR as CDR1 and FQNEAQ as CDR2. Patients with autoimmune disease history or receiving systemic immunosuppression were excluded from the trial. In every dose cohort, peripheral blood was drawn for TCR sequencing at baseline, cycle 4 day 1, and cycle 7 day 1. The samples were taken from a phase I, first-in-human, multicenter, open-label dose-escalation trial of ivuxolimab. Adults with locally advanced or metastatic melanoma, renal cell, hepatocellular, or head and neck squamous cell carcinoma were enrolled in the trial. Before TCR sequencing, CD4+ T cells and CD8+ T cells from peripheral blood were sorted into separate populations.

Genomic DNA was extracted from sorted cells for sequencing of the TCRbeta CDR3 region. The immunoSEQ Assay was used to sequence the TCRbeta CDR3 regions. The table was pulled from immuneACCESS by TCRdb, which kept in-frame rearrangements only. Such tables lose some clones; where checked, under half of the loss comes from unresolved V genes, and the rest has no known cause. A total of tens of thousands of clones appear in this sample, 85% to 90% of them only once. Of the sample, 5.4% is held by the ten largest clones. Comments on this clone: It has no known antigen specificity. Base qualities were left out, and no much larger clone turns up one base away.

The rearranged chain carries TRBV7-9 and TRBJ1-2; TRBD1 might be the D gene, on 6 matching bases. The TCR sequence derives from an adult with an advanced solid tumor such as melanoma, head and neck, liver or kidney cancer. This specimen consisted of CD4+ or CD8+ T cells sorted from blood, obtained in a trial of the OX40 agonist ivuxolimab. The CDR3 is CASSLEGENGYTF. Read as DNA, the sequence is TGTGCCAGCAGCTTAGAGGGGGAGAATGGCTACACCTTC.